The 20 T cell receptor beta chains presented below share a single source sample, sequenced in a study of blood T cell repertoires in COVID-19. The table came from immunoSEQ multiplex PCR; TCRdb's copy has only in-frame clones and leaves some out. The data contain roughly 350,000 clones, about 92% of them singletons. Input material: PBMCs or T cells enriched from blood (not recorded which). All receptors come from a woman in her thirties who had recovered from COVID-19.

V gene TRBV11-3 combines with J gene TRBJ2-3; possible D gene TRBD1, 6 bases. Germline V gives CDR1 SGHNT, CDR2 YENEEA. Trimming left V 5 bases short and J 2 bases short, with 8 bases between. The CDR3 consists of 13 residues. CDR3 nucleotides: TGTGCCAGCAGCGGGGGCCTCACAGATACGCAGTATTTT. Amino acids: CASSGGLTDTQYF.

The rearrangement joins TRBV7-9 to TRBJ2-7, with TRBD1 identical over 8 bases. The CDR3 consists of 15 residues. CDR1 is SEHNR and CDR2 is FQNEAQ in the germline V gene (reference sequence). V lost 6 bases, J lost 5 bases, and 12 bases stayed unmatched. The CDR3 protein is CASRPQGARSDEQYF. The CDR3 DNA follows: TGTGCCAGCAGGCCCCAGGGGGCGCGTTCGGACGAGCAGTACTTC.

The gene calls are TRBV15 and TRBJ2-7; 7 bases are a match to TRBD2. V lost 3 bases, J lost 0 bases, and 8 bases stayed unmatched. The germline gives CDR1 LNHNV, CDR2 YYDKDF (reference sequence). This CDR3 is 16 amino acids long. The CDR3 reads CATSSHLSGNSYEQYF. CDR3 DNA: TGTGCCACCAGCAGCCACCTCAGCGGGAACTCCTACGAGCAGTACTTC.

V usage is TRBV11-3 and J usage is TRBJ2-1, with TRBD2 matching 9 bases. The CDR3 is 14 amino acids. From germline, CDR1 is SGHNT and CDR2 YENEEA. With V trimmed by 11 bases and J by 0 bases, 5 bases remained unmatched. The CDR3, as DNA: TGTGCCGGGGGAGCGGGGGGCTCCTACAATGAGCAGTTCTTC. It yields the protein CAGGAGGSYNEQFF.

This CDR3 reads CASSQGPPKDYNEQFF. CDR3 nucleotide sequence: TGCGCCAGCAGCCAAGGGCCCCCAAAAGACTACAATGAGCAGTTCTTC. V usage is TRBV4-3 and J usage is TRBJ2-1, with no clear D. Germline assignment: CDR1 LGHNA and CDR2 YSLEER. The V end lost 1 base, the J end lost 3 bases, and 13 bases lay between the germline ends. The CDR3 covers 16 residues.

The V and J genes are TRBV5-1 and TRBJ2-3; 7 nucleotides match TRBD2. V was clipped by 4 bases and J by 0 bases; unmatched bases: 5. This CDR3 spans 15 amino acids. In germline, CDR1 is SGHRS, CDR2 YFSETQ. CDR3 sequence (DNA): TGCGCCAGCAGCGGGGCTAGCGGTAGCACAGATACGCAGTATTTT. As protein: CASSGASGSTDTQYF. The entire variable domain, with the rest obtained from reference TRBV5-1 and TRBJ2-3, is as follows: KAGVTQTPRYLIKTRGQQVTLSCSPISGHRSVSWYQQTPGQGLQFLFEYFSETQRNKGNFPGRFSGRQFSNSRSEMNVSTLELGDSALYLCASSGASGSTDTQYFGPGTRLTVL.

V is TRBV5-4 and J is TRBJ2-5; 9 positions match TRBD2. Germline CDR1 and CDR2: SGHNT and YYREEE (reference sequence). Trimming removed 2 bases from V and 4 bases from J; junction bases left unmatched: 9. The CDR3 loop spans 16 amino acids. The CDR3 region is CASSFLASGVSETQYF. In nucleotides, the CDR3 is TGTGCCAGCAGCTTTTTGGCTAGCGGGGTGTCAGAGACCCAGTACTTC.

CDR3 in amino acids: CASSLRGRGDQPQHF. The CDR3 DNA is TGTGCCAGCAGTTTGAGGGGGCGCGGGGATCAGCCCCAGCATTTT. The V and J genes are TRBV28 and TRBJ1-5, with 7 nucleotides matching TRBD1. V trimming: 3 bases; J trimming: 5 bases; junction bases outside the gene matches: 7. This CDR3 comprises 15 residues. Germline V gene lookup returns CDR1 MDHEN and CDR2 SYDVKM.

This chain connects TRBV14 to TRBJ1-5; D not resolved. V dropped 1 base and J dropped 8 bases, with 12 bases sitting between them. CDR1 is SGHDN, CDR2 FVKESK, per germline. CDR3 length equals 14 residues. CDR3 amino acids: CASSQGSGGEPQHF. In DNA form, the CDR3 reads TGTGCCAGCAGCCAAGGGTCCGGCGGAGAGCCCCAGCATTTT.

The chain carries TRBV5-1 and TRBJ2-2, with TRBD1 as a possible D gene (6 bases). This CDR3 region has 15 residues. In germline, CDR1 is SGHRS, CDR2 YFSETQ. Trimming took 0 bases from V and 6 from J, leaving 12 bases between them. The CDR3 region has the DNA TGCGCCAGCAGCTTGGAAACAGGGATTGCCGGGGAGCTGTTTTTT. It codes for CASSLETGIAGELFF. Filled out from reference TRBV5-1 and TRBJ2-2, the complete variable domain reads KAGVTQTPRYLIKTRGQQVTLSCSPISGHRSVSWYQQTPGQGLQFLFEYFSETQRNKGNFPGRFSGRQFSNSRSEMNVSTLELGDSALYLCASSLETGIAGELFFGEGSRLTVL.

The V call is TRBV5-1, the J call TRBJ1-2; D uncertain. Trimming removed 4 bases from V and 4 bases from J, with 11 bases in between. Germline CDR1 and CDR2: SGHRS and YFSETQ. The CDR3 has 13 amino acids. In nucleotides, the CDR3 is TGCGCCAGCAGCGACACCCCTGGCTATGGCTACACCTTC. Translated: CASSDTPGYGYTF.

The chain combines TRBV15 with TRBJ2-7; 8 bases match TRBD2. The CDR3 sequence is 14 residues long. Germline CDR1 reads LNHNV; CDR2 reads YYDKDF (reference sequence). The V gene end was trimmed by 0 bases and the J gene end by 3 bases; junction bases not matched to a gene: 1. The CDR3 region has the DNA TGTGCCACCAGCAGAGACGGGGGGGGCTACGAGCAGTACTTC. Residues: CATSRDGGGYEQYF.

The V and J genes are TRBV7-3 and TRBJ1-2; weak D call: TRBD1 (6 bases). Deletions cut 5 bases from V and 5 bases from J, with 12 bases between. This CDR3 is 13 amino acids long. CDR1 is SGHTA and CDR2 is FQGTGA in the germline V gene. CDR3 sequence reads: CASSPGVGYGYTF. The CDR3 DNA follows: TGTGCCAGCAGCCCAGGGGTAGGGTATGGCTACACCTTC.

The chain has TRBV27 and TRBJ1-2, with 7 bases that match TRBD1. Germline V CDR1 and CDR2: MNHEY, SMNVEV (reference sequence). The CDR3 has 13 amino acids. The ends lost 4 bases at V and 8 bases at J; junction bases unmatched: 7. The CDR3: CASSYRGGWGYTF. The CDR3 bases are TGTGCCAGCAGTTACAGGGGTGGATGGGGCTACACCTTC.

The CDR3 region is CASSLPQGEFETQYF. In DNA form, the CDR3 reads TGTGCCAGCAGTTTACCACAGGGGGAGTTTGAGACCCAGTACTTC. This sequence joins TRBV28 and TRBJ2-5; 8 bases fit TRBD1. This CDR3 comprises 15 residues. V trimming: 2 bases; J trimming: 5 bases; junction bases outside the gene matches: 7. Germline-derived CDR1 and CDR2 are MDHEN and SYDVKM.

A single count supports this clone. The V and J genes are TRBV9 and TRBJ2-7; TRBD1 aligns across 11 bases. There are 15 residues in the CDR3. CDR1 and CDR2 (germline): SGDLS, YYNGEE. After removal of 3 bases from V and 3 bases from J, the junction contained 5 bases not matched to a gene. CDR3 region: CASSGTGTGGYEQYF. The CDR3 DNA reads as TGTGCCAGCAGCGGTACCGGGACAGGGGGCTACGAGCAGTACTTC.

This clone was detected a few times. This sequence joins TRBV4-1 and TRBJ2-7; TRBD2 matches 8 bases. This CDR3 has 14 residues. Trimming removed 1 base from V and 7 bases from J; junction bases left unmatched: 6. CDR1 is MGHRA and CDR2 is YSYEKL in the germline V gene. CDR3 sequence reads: CASSQVGLAWEQYF. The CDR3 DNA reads TGCGCCAGCAGCCAAGTAGGACTAGCTTGGGAGCAGTACTTC.

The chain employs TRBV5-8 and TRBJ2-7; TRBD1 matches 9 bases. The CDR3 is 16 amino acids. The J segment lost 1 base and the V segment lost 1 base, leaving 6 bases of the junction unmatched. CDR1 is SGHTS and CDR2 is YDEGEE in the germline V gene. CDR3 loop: CASSLPYRGPSYEQYF. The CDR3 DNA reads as TGTGCCAGCAGCTTGCCGTACAGGGGGCCGTCCTACGAGCAGTACTTC.

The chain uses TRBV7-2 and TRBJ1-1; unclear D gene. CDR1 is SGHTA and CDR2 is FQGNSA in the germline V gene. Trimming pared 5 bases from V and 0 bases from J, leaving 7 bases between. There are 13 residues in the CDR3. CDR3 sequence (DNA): TGTGCCAGCAGCCCCTTTTTGAACACTGAAGCTTTCTTT. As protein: CASSPFLNTEAFF.

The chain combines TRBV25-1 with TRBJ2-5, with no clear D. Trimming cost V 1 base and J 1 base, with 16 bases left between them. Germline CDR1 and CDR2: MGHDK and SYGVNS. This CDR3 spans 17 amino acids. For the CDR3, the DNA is TGTGCCAGCAGTGAATCCCCCCATTACACGATCCAAGAGACCCAGTACTTC. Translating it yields CASSESPHYTIQETQYF.